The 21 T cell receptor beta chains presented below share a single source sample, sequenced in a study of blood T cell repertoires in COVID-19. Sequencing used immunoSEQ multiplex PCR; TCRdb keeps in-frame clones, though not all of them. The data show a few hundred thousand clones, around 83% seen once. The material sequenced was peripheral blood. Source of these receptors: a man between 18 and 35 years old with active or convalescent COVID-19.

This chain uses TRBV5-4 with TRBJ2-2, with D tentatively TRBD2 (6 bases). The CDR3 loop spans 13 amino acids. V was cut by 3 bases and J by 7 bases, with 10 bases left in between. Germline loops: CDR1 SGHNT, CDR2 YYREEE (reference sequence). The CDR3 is CASSSVSGGELFF. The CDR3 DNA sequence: TGTGCCAGCAGCTCGGTTAGCGGCGGGGAGCTGTTTTTT.

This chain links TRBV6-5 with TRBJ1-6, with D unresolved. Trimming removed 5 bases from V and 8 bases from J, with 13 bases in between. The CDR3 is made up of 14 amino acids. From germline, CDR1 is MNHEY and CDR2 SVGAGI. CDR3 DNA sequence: TGTGCCAGCAGTCAAACGCTCGCGGATTCACCCCTCCACTTT. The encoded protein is CASSQTLADSPLHF.

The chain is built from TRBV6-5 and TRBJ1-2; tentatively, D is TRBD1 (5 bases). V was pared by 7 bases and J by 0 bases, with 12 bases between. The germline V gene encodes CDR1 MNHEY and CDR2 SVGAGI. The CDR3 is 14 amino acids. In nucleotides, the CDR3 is TGTGCCAGCACCAGGGTACCAACTAACTATGGCTACACCTTC. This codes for CASTRVPTNYGYTF.

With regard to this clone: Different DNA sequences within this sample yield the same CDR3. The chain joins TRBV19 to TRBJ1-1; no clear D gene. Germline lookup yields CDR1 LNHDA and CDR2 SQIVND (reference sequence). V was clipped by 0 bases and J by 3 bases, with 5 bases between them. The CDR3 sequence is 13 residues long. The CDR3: CASSIDRDTEAFF. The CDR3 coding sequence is TGTGCCAGTAGTATAGATCGAGACACTGAAGCTTTCTTT.

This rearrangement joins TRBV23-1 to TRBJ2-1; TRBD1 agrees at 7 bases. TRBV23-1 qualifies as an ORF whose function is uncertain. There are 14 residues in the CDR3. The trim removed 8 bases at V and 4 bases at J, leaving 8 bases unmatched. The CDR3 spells CASGKGDRYNEQFF. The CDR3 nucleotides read TGCGCCAGCGGAAAAGGGGACAGATACAATGAGCAGTTCTTC.

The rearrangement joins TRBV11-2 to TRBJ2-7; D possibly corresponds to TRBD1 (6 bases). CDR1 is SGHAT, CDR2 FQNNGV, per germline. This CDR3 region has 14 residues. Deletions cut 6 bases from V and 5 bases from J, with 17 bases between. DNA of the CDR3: TGTGCCAGCAGACCTCCTCTACAGGGAAACGAGCAGTACTTC. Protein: CASRPPLQGNEQYF.

DNA of the CDR3: TGTGCCAGTAGTGAAAGACAGGGGGACGGCTACACCTTC. Translated, it gives CASSERQGDGYTF. V is TRBV19 and J is TRBJ1-2; 9 bases align to TRBD1. With V trimmed by 5 bases and J by 8 bases, 6 bases remained unmatched. The CDR3 has 13 amino acids. Per the germline V gene, CDR1 is LNHDA and CDR2 is SQIVND (reference sequence).

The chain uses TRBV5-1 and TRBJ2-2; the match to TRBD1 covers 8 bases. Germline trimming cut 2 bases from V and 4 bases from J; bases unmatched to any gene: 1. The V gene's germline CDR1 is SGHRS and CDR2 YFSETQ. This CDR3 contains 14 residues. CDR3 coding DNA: TGCGCCAGCAGCTTCGGGACAGGCACCGGGGAGCTGTTTTTT. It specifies CASSFGTGTGELFF.

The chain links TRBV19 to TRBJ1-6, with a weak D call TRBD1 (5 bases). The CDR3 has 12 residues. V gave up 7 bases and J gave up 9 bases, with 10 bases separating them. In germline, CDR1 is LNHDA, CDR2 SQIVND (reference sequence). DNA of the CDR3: TGTGCCAGTAATTGGGGGGTTTCACCCCTCCACTTT. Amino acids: CASNWGVSPLHF.

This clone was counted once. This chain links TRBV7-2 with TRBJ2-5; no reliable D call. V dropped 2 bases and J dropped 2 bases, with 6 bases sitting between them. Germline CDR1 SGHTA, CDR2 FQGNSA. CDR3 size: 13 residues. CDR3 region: CASSLTVQETQYF. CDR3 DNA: TGTGCCAGCAGCTTAACAGTACAAGAGACCCAGTACTTC.

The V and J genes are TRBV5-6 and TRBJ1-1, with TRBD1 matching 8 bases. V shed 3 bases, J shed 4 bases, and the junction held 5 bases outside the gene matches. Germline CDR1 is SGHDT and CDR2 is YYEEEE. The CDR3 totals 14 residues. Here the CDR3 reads CASSWGTGGTEAFF. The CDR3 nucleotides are TGTGCCAGCAGCTGGGGAACAGGGGGCACTGAAGCTTTCTTT.

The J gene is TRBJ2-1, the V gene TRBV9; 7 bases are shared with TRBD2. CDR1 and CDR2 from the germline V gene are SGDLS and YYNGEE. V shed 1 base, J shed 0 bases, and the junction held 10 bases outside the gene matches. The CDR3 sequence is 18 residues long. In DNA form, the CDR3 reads TGTGCCAGCAGCGTAAATCCCCTAAAGCGGGACTCCTACAATGAGCAGTTCTTC. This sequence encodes CASSVNPLKRDSYNEQFF.

The CDR3 loop is CASSQSVRGTEQYF. The CDR3 bases are TGTGCCAGCAGCCAATCCGTTAGGGGGACCGAGCAGTACTTC. The genes are TRBV3-1 (or the pseudogene TRBV3-2) and TRBJ2-7, with D possibly being TRBD1 (6 bases). Germline-derived CDR1 and CDR2 are LGHDT and YNNKEL (reference sequence). V shed 2 bases and J shed 6 bases, with 14 bases lying between them. The CDR3 totals 14 residues.

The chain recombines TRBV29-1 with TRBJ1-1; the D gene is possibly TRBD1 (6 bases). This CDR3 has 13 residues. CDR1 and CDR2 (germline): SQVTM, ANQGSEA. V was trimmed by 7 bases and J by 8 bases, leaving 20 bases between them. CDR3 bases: TGCAGCGGCTCGGGGGGGGGCGCGGCGGAAGCTTTCTTT. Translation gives CSGSGGGAAEAFF.

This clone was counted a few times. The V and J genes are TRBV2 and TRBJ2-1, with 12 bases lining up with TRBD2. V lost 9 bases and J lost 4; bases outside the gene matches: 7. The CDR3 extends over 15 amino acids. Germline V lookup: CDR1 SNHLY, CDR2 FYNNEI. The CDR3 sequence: CASGTSGRSYNEQFF. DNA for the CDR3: TGTGCCAGTGGGACTAGCGGGCGTTCATACAATGAGCAGTTCTTC.

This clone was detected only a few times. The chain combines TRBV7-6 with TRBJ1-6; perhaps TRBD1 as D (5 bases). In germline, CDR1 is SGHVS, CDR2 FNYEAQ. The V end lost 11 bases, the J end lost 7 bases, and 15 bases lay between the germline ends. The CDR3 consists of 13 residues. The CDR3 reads CASQGVMNSPLHF. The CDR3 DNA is TGTGCCTCCCAAGGGGTAATGAATTCACCCCTCCACTTT.

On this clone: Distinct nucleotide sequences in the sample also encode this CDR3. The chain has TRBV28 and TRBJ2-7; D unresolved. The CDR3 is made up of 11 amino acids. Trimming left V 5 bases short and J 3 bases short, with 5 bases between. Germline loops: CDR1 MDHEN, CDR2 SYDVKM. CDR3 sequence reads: CASSPLYEQYF. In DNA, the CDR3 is TGTGCCAGCAGTCCACTCTACGAGCAGTACTTC.

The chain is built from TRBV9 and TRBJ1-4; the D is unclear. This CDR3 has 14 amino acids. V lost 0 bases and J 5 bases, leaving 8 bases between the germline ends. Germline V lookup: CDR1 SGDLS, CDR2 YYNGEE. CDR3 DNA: TGTGCCAGCAGCGTAGGGAGTGGGAATGAAAAACTGTTTTTT. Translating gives CASSVGSGNEKLFF. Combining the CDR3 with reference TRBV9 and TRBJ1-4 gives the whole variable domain DSGVTQTPKHLITATGQRVTLRCSPRSGDLSVYWYQQSLDQGLQFLIQYYNGEERAKGNILERFSAQQFPDLHSELNLSSLELGDSALYFCASSVGSGNEKLFFGSGTQLSVL.

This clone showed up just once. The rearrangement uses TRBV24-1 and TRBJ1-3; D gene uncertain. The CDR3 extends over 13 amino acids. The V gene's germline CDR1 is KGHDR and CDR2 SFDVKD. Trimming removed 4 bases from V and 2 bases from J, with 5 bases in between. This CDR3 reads CATSDGPGNTIYF. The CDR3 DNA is TGTGCCACCAGTGACGGTCCTGGAAACACCATATATTTT.

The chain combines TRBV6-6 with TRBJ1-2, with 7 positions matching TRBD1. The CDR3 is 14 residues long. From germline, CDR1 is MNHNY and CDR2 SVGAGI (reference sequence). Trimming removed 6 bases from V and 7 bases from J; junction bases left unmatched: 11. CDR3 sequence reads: CASRSGTDFLGYTF. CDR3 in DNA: TGTGCCAGCAGGTCCGGGACAGATTTTCTTGGCTACACCTTC.

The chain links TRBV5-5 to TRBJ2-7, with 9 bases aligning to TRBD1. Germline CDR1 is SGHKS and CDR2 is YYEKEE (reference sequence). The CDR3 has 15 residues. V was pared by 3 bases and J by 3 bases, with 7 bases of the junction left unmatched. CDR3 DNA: TGTGCCAGCAGCTACTCCCGGGACAGGGACTACGAGCAGTACTTC. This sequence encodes CASSYSRDRDYEQYF.